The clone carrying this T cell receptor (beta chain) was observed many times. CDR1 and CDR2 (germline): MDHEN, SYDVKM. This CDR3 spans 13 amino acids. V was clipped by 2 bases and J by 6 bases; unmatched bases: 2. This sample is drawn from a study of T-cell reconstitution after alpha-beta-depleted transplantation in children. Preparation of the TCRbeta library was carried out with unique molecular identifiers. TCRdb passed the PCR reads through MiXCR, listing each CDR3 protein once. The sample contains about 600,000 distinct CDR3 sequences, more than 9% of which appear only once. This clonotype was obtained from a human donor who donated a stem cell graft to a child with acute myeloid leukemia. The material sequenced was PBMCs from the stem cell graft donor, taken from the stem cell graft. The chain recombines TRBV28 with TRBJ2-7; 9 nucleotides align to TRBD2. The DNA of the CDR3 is TGTGCCAGCAGTTTAGGACTAGCGTTCGAGCAGTACTTC. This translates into CASSLGLAFEQYF.